The clone carrying this TCR beta chain was recorded a few times. Its antigen is not identified. This record comes from a study of cytomegalovirus exposure and HLA in healthy donors. Points from the study as a whole: Later analysis associated a missense DCLRE1C variant with TCR beta V- and J-gene trimming. Per a later analysis, roughly 17,000 TCR beta sequences showed association with HLA alleles at 0.05 false discovery rate.

CDR3 length: 12 residues. The junction had 3 bases not matched to a gene; V was cut back by 5 bases and J by 3 bases. Germline loops: CDR1 SQVTM, CDR2 ANQGSEA. The PCR ran on 60 Vbeta and 13 Jbeta primers. The protocol was immunoSEQ multiplex PCR, while the TCRdb copy is restricted to in-frame clones and leaves out a portion. The sample has 100,000 to 150,000 clones, 15% to 20% seen once. The clonotype was recovered from a female donor in good health and CMV-seropositive. The sequencing sample was made of PBMCs. This chain links TRBV29-1 with TRBJ2-5; TRBD2 aligns across 7 bases. CDR3 bases: TGCAGCGTTCTCAGCGGGGAAGAGACCCAGTACTTC. This translates into CSVLSGEETQYF.